One and the same sample provided the 23 T cell receptor beta chains below, sequenced in a study of spatial heterogeneity in lung cancer. Time point described: blood at routine non-recurrence follow-up after resection. TCRdb re-called the 5' RACE reads with MiXCR, one entry per CDR3 protein. Of about 43,000 distinct CDR3 sequences in the sample, under 25% were seen once. The sample in question was PBMCs, obtained at follow-up. Receptors were obtained from a female donor with early-stage non-small cell lung cancer.

This clonotype was seen ten or more times. The chain couples TRBV7-9 to TRBJ2-3; 8 bases match TRBD1. Germline loops: CDR1 SEHNR, CDR2 FQNEAQ (reference sequence). Germline trimming cut 5 bases from V and 2 bases from J; bases unmatched to any gene: 9. The length of the CDR3 is 16 residues. DNA for the CDR3: TGTGCCAGCAGCCTTCAGGGGGCGGTGACCACAGATACGCAGTATTTT. Encoded protein: CASSLQGAVTTDTQYF.

This clonotype was detected many times. The chain links TRBV7-3 to TRBJ2-1; D tentatively fits TRBD1 or TRBD2 (5 bases each). This CDR3 comprises 17 residues. Germline CDR1 reads SGHTA; CDR2 reads FQGTGA. V shed 2 bases and J shed 8 bases, with 22 bases lying between them. The CDR3 bases are TGTGCCAGCAGCTTATTCCGGGGCAGAAAGAATAACTATGAGCAGTTCTTC. Residues: CASSLFRGRKNNYEQFF.

CDR3 nucleotide sequence: TGTGCCAGCACCCCCCGACGGCTAGCGGGGAAATTCACAGATACGCAGTATTTT. Amino acids: CASTPRRLAGKFTDTQYF. This chain uses TRBV7-9 with TRBJ2-3, with 9 bases fitting TRBD2. Trimming removed 7 bases from V and 2 bases from J; junction bases left unmatched: 16. The CDR3 has 18 amino acids. Germline CDR1 reads SEHNR; CDR2 reads FQNEAQ (reference sequence).

This chain joins TRBV21-1 and TRBJ1-4. TRBV21-1 is shown as a pseudogene. The CDR3 has 17 amino acids. The CDR3 loop reads CASSKCVGIWTNEKLFF. The CDR3 DNA sequence: TGTGCCAGCAGCAAATGCGTAGGGATTTGGACTAATGAAAAACTGTTTTTT.

V and J are TRBV4-2 and TRBJ2-1, with 10 positions matching TRBD2. Germline V gene sequence: CDR1 LGHNA, CDR2 YNFKEQ. With 0 bases clipped from V and 2 bases from J, the junction kept 4 bases outside the gene matches. CDR3 size: 17 residues. CDR3 sequence: CASSQDGSGGPYNEQFF. The CDR3 nucleotides read TGTGCCAGCAGCCAAGATGGTAGCGGGGGGCCCTACAATGAGCAGTTCTTC.

This clonotype came up many times. The chain has TRBV3-1 and TRBJ2-3; 11 nucleotides agree with TRBD2. The CDR3 covers 16 residues. The trim removed 4 bases at V and 1 base at J, leaving 4 bases unmatched. CDR1 is LGHDT, CDR2 YNNKEL, per germline (reference sequence). CDR3 residues: CASSPGLAEGTDTQYF. DNA for the CDR3: TGTGCCAGCAGCCCGGGACTAGCGGAAGGCACAGATACGCAGTATTTT.

There are a few counts of this clonotype. The rearrangement links TRBV11-2 to TRBJ2-1; tentative D call: TRBD2 (6 bases). This CDR3 is built from 13 residues. Trimming removed 5 bases at V and 9 bases at J, with 14 bases between. CDR1 is SGHAT and CDR2 is FQNNGV in the germline V gene. Here the CDR3 reads CASSPDYGVEQFF. The CDR3 DNA is TGTGCCAGCAGCCCGGACTACGGGGTTGAGCAGTTCTTC. The variable domain in full, with the rest retrieved from reference TRBV11-2 and TRBJ2-1, is EAGVAQSPRYKIIEKRQSVAFWCNPISGHATLYWYQQILGQGPKLLIQFQNNGVVDDSQLPKDRFSAERLKGVDSTLKIQPAKLEDSAVYLCASSPDYGVEQFFGPGTRLTVL.

V and J are TRBV5-1 and TRBJ2-2; D gene unclear. The CDR3 is 14 amino acids. The germline V and J ends were trimmed by 1 base and 3 bases, with 7 bases remaining between them. CDR1 is SGHRS and CDR2 is YFSETQ in the germline V gene. In DNA form, the CDR3 reads TGCGCCAGCAGCTTGAGTGGGGACACCGGGGAGCTGTTTTTT. This translates into CASSLSGDTGELFF. Drawing the rest from reference TRBV5-1 and TRBJ2-2, the complete variable domain is KAGVTQTPRYLIKTRGQQVTLSCSPISGHRSVSWYQQTPGQGLQFLFEYFSETQRNKGNFPGRFSGRQFSNSRSEMNVSTLELGDSALYLCASSLSGDTGELFFGEGSRLTVL.

This clonotype was recorded a few times. This chain uses TRBV4-1 with TRBJ2-5; maybe TRBD2 (5 bases). The ends were cut back, 6 bases at V and 4 bases at J, with 15 bases in the middle. The CDR3 extends over 14 amino acids. Germline V gene lookup returns CDR1 MGHRA and CDR2 YSYEKL. Here the CDR3 DNA reads TGCGCCAGCAGTCGACTAAGGGTGGCAGAGACCCAGTACTTC. It encodes CASSRLRVAETQYF.

CDR3 coding DNA: TGTGCCATCAGTGAGTCGATAGATTCGGGGGAGCTGTTTTTT. Translation: CAISESIDSGELFF. This sequence joins TRBV10-3 and TRBJ2-2, with D uncertain. There are 14 residues in the CDR3. Germline V gene sequence: CDR1 ENHRY, CDR2 SYGVKD. V dropped 0 bases and J dropped 8 bases, with 10 bases sitting between them.

This clonotype was detected ten times or more. This chain joins TRBV29-1 and TRBJ2-5; no clear D. The V gene's germline CDR1 is SQVTM and CDR2 ANQGSEA. V was clipped by 3 bases and J by 1 base, with 6 bases between them. CDR3 length: 12 amino acids. CDR3 sequence reads: CSVDRSQETQYF. CDR3 nucleotides: TGCAGCGTTGACAGGAGCCAAGAGACCCAGTACTTC.

This clonotype was seen many times. The rearrangement links TRBV7-3 to TRBJ2-5; perhaps TRBD2 as D (5 bases). The V end lost 3 bases, the J end lost 5 bases, and 10 bases lay between the germline ends. The CDR3 runs to 13 residues. Germline CDR1 SGHTA, CDR2 FQGTGA. CDR3 loop: CASSFAGWETQYF. The CDR3 DNA reads TGTGCCAGCAGCTTCGCGGGCTGGGAGACCCAGTACTTC. The whole variable domain, remainder taken from reference TRBV7-3 and TRBJ2-5, is GAGVSQTPSNKVTEKGKYVELRCDPISGHTALYWYRQSLGQGPEFLIYFQGTGAADDSGLPNDRFFAVRPEGSVSTLKIQRTERGDSAVYLCASSFAGWETQYFGPGTRLLVL.

This clonotype was seen more than once but under ten times. The chain links TRBV15 to TRBJ2-6; TRBD2 agrees at 8 bases. Per the germline V gene, CDR1 is LNHNV and CDR2 is YYDKDF (reference sequence). The CDR3 consists of 16 residues. With V trimmed by 6 bases and J by 0 bases, 4 bases remained unmatched. For the CDR3, the DNA is TGTGCCACCAGACGGGGGGGTAACTCTGGGGCCAACGTCCTGACTTTC. Translation: CATRRGGNSGANVLTF.

The table lists this clonotype with a count of one. The chain links TRBV6-1 to TRBJ1-1; a weak D match, TRBD1 (5 bases). V was clipped by 5 bases and J by 3 bases, with 13 bases between them. Germline lookup yields CDR1 MNHNS and CDR2 SASEGT. The CDR3 consists of 14 residues. Here the CDR3 reads CASSIGGGDTEAFF. The CDR3 DNA follows: TGTGCCAGCAGTATCGGAGGAGGGGACACTGAAGCTTTCTTT.

V and J are TRBV19 and TRBJ2-1, with D hard to call. Trimming removed 3 bases from V and 6 bases from J, with 9 bases in between. Germline lookup yields CDR1 LNHDA and CDR2 SQIVND (reference sequence). This CDR3 spans 13 amino acids. As DNA, the CDR3 is TGTGCCAGTAGTATCCGAAGGGTCAATGAGCAGTTCTTC. Residues: CASSIRRVNEQFF.

The table lists this clonotype with many counts. J is TRBJ2-3 and V is TRBV5-5, with D unclear. CDR3 length: 16 residues. V was cut by 2 bases and J by 4 bases, with 17 bases left in between. The germline V gene has CDR1 SGHKS and CDR2 YYEKEE (reference sequence). The CDR3 bases are TGTGCCAGCAGCTTTTCACTAACCAGCCGAGCAGATACGCAGTATTTT. It yields the protein CASSFSLTSRADTQYF.

This clonotype was seen more than once but under ten times. The rearrangement uses TRBV7-6 and TRBJ1-3; weak D call: TRBD1 (5 bases). Trimming stripped 4 bases from V and 3 bases from J, with 19 bases between. Germline V gives CDR1 SGHVS, CDR2 FNYEAQ. The CDR3 totals 17 residues. The DNA of the CDR3 is TGTGCCAGCAGCTCTTTGGGCGGGACGCCCCATGGAAACACCATATATTTT. Amino acid sequence: CASSSLGGTPHGNTIYF.

The V and J genes are TRBV4-2 and TRBJ2-1; TRBD2 matches at 8 bases. The CDR3 consists of 16 residues. Germline CDR1 is LGHNA and CDR2 is YNFKEQ. V was clipped by 5 bases and J by 9 bases; unmatched bases: 15. The CDR3 sequence: CASSTQTGGYYSEQFF. The CDR3 nucleotides read TGTGCCAGCAGCACCCAAACGGGGGGGTATTACTCTGAGCAGTTCTTC.

The sample holds many counts of this clonotype. This chain links TRBV3-1 with TRBJ2-7; D is ambiguous. The ends were cut back, 1 base at V and 3 bases at J, with 10 bases in the middle. This CDR3 is 14 amino acids long. Germline lookup yields CDR1 LGHDT and CDR2 YNNKEL (reference sequence). In nucleotides, the CDR3 is TGTGCCAGCAGCCAAGCAACCCAGTACTACGAGCAGTACTTC. It is translated as CASSQATQYYEQYF.

The chain combines TRBV11-2 with TRBJ2-7, with D perhaps assigned TRBD1 or TRBD2 (5 bases each). This CDR3 contains 16 residues. Trimming left V 8 bases short and J 3 bases short, with 23 bases between. Germline assignment: CDR1 SGHAT and CDR2 FQNNGV. The DNA for the CDR3 is TGTGCCAGCGCACCCGTCCGGGGACGGCAGGACTACGAGCAGTACGTC. Protein: CASAPVRGRQDYEQYV.

This clonotype turned up a few times. This chain uses TRBV6-6 with TRBJ2-3, with 7 bases fitting TRBD1. The CDR3 has 16 amino acids. V shed 7 bases, J shed 4 bases, and the junction held 14 bases outside the gene matches. Germline CDR1 reads MNHNY; CDR2 reads SVGAGI (reference sequence). CDR3 protein: CASTPRGVGGSDTQYF. The CDR3 DNA follows: TGTGCCAGCACCCCTCGCGGAGTAGGGGGCTCAGATACGCAGTATTTT.

The chain is built from TRBV19 and TRBJ1-5; D is undetermined. Trimming took off 4 bases at V and 6 bases at J, with 19 bases between the two ends. This CDR3 has 16 amino acids. In germline, CDR1 is LNHDA, CDR2 SQIVND (reference sequence). CDR3 in DNA: TGTGCCAGTAGTACTTTAGGCGGCAGGATAGGTCAGCCCCAGCATTTT. Protein sequence: CASSTLGGRIGQPQHF.

V usage is TRBV6-6 and J usage is TRBJ2-1, with no clear D. The V gene lost 2 bases and the J gene lost 1 base, with 15 bases spanning the gap. Germline V gene sequence: CDR1 MNHNY, CDR2 SVGAGI (reference sequence). The CDR3 is 17 amino acids. This chain's CDR3 is CASSYGLLAISYNEQFF. The CDR3 DNA is TGTGCCAGCAGTTACGGGCTTTTAGCTATTTCCTACAATGAGCAGTTCTTC.